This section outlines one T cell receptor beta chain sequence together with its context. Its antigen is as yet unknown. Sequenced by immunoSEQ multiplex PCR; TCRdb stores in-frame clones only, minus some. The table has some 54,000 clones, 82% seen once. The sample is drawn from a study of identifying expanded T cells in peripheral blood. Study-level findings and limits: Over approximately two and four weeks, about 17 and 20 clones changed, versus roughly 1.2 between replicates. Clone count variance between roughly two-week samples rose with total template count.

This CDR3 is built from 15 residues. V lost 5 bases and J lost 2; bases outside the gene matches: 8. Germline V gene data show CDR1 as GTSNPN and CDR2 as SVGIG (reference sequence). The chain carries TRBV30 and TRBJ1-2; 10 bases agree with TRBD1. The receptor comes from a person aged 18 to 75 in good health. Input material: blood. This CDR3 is CAWDPGTGDNYGYTF. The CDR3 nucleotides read TGTGCCTGGGACCCCGGGACAGGGGACAACTATGGCTACACCTTC.